These 29 T cell receptor beta chains originate from one sample sequenced in a study of blood T cell repertoires in COVID-19. TCRdb's table, derived via immunoSEQ multiplex PCR, lists solely in-frame clones and lacks some. The data hold hundreds of thousands of clones, with 65% to 90% observed a single time. The specimen was peripheral blood. These TCRs come from a woman of 80 years or more with active or convalescent COVID-19.

V gene TRBV20-1 combines with J gene TRBJ2-1; tentative D call: TRBD2 (7 bases). Germline CDR1 is DFQATT and CDR2 is SNEGSKA (reference sequence). The CDR3 covers 11 residues. For the CDR3, the DNA is TGCAGGGGGGGGCACTACAATGAGCAGTTCTTC. Encoded protein: CRGGHYNEQFF.

The chain combines TRBV29-1 with TRBJ2-5; 9 bases agree with TRBD1. The length of the CDR3 is 14 residues. V lost 3 bases and J lost 5; bases outside the gene matches: 7. Per the germline V gene, CDR1 is SQVTM and CDR2 is ANQGSEA. CDR3: CSVEGTGLSETQYF. DNA for the CDR3: TGCAGCGTTGAGGGGACAGGGTTATCGGAGACCCAGTACTTC. Drawing the rest from reference TRBV29-1 and TRBJ2-5, the complete variable domain is SAVISQKPSRDICQRGTSLTIQCQVDSQVTMMFWYRQQPGQSLTLIATANQGSEATYESGFVIDKFPISRPNLTFSTLTVSNMSPEDSSIYLCSVEGTGLSETQYFGPGTRLLVL.

The J gene is TRBJ2-1, the V gene TRBV12-3 or TRBV12-4, with 7 bases identical to TRBD1. V was pared by 6 bases and J by 3 bases, with 2 bases of the junction left unmatched. CDR3 length: 13 residues. CDR3 bases: TGTGCCAGCAGGACAGGGATCTACAATGAGCAGTTCTTC. Translated, it gives CASRTGIYNEQFF.

The V call is TRBV13, the J call TRBJ2-2, with no clear D. Trimming shortened V by 0 bases and J by 8 bases, and 10 bases separated the two germline ends. CDR1 is PRHDT and CDR2 is FYEKMQ in the germline V gene (reference sequence). This CDR3 comprises 14 residues. The CDR3 loop is CASSLGSLFGELFF. CDR3 nucleotide sequence: TGTGCCAGCAGCTTAGGGAGTCTTTTTGGGGAGCTGTTTTTT.

V is TRBV9 and J is TRBJ2-3, with D possibly TRBD1 on 6 matching bases. Germline CDR1 and CDR2: SGDLS and YYNGEE. V was trimmed by 6 bases and J by 0 bases, leaving 17 bases between them. This CDR3 is built from 16 residues. CDR3 sequence: CASKGPGATSTDTQYF. CDR3 in DNA: TGTGCCAGCAAGGGCCCAGGGGCGACTAGCACAGATACGCAGTATTTT.

There are a few counts of this clone. V usage is TRBV19 and J usage is TRBJ1-6, with 9 bases identical to TRBD1. V lost 5 bases and J lost 7; bases outside the gene matches: 6. Per germline, CDR1 LNHDA and CDR2 SQIVND (reference sequence). The CDR3 is 15 amino acids. CDR3 bases: TGTGCCAGTAGTCTGTGGACAGGGGAAAATTCACCCCTCCACTTT. As protein: CASSLWTGENSPLHF.

A single count supports this clone. The rearrangement uses TRBV19 and TRBJ2-7, with 9 bases aligning to TRBD1. The CDR3 covers 15 residues. V was pared by 3 bases and J by 3 bases, with 6 bases of the junction left unmatched. Germline V CDR1 and CDR2: LNHDA, SQIVND (reference sequence). The CDR3 DNA is TGTGCCAGTAGTATCCAGACAGGGGGGCACTACGAGCAGTACTTC. Encoded protein: CASSIQTGGHYEQYF.

This chain links TRBV15 with TRBJ1-1, with D possibly being TRBD1 (6 bases). This CDR3 has 15 residues. The germline V gene has CDR1 LNHNV and CDR2 YYDKDF (reference sequence). The ends were cut back, 3 bases at V and 6 bases at J, with 17 bases in the middle. In DNA, the CDR3 is TGTGCCACCAGCAGGTTTACAGGGTTTGGGCCTGAAGCTTTCTTT. Protein sequence: CATSRFTGFGPEAFF.

V gene TRBV28 combines with J gene TRBJ2-5; 10 bases line up with TRBD2. The CDR3 is 15 amino acids. The germline V gene has CDR1 MDHEN and CDR2 SYDVKM. With V trimmed by 6 bases and J by 7 bases, 11 bases remained unmatched. The CDR3 DNA sequence: TGTGCCAGCAGGAGCGGGGGGGCATTCCTGGTGACCCAGTACTTC. Translation: CASRSGGAFLVTQYF. Together with reference TRBV28 and TRBJ2-5, the CDR3 gives the full variable domain: DVKVTQSSRYLVKRTGEKVFLECVQDMDHENMFWYRQDPGLGLRLIYFSYDVKMKEKGDIPEGYSVSREKKERFSLILESASTNQTSMYLCASRSGGAFLVTQYFGPGTRLLVL.

This clone occurred a few times. The chain uses TRBV18 and TRBJ1-4; 7 bases line up with TRBD1. Per germline, CDR1 KGHSH and CDR2 LQKENI. The CDR3 length is 13 residues. Trimming at V came to 5 bases and at J to 7 bases, leaving 4 bases not matched to a gene. The CDR3 is CASSTGVSEKLFF. In DNA, the CDR3 is TGTGCCAGCTCAACAGGGGTCAGTGAAAAACTGTTTTTT.

The CDR3 protein is CASRGTSGVNEQFF. In nucleotides, the CDR3 is TGTGCCAGCAGAGGGACTAGCGGAGTCAATGAGCAGTTCTTC. The chain employs TRBV28 and TRBJ2-1, with 11 positions matching TRBD2. This CDR3 is built from 14 residues. Trimming cost V 6 bases and J 6 bases; bases outside gene matches: 4. Germline CDR1 is MDHEN and CDR2 is SYDVKM.

V is TRBV27 and J is TRBJ1-4; weak D call: TRBD1 (5 bases). V lost 4 bases, J lost 7 bases, and 13 bases lay in between. CDR1 MNHEY and CDR2 SMNVEV come from the germline V gene (reference sequence). This CDR3 spans 14 amino acids. CDR3 residues: CASSSTVIGEKLFF. The CDR3 coding sequence is TGTGCCAGCAGTTCGACAGTGATTGGTGAAAAACTGTTTTTT.

The V and J genes are TRBV28 and TRBJ1-1, with 9 bases aligning to TRBD1. The CDR3 sequence is 13 residues long. V gave up 7 bases and J gave up 8 bases; unmatched junction bases: 8. Germline CDR1 and CDR2: MDHEN and SYDVKM. CDR3 residues: CASKTGGPGEAFF. The CDR3 DNA is TGTGCCAGCAAGACAGGGGGGCCGGGAGAAGCTTTCTTT.

This sequence joins TRBV10-3 and TRBJ2-1; D unclear. V gave up 3 bases and J gave up 2 bases, with 8 bases separating them. The CDR3 sequence is 14 residues long. From germline, CDR1 is ENHRY and CDR2 SYGVKD. The CDR3 DNA is TGTGCCATCAGTGATCAGGTAACCTACAATGAGCAGTTCTTC. Its protein product is CAISDQVTYNEQFF.

CDR3: CASKVSGQGAFEQFF. CDR3 in DNA: TGTGCCAGCAAGGTCTCGGGACAGGGGGCTTTTGAGCAGTTCTTC. The chain has TRBV7-8 and TRBJ2-1; 12 bases match TRBD1. In germline, CDR1 is SGHVS, CDR2 FQNEAQ. V gave up 7 bases and J gave up 9 bases; unmatched junction bases: 10. This CDR3 region has 15 residues.

This clone was seen just once. The rearrangement uses TRBV19 and TRBJ1-5; 12 nucleotides match TRBD1. The CDR3 has 18 amino acids. After removal of 5 bases from V and 6 bases from J, the junction contained 14 bases not matched to a gene. CDR1 is LNHDA and CDR2 is SQIVND in the germline V gene (reference sequence). In nucleotides, the CDR3 is TGTGCCAGTAGTCATACGTGGGACAGGGGGCTTTTAAGTCAGCCCCAGCATTTT. This gives the protein CASSHTWDRGLLSQPQHF.

The chain's CDR3 is CASSMGLEAFF. In nucleotides, the CDR3 is TGTGCCAGCTCAATGGGCCTTGAAGCTTTCTTT. The chain uses TRBV18 and TRBJ1-1; no definite D call. The germline CDR1 and CDR2 sequences are KGHSH and LQKENI. This CDR3 has 11 amino acids. The V gene lost 5 bases and the J gene lost 7 bases, with 8 bases spanning the gap.

This clone has more than one count but fewer than ten. This chain uses TRBV29-1 with TRBJ1-1, with TRBD1 matching 11 bases. With V trimmed by 6 bases and J by 0 bases, 6 bases remained unmatched. Germline V CDR1 and CDR2: SQVTM, ANQGSEA. The CDR3 is made up of 15 amino acids. The CDR3 region has the DNA TGCAGCGTAAACGGACAGGGGGCTGTGAACACTGAAGCTTTCTTT. This gives the protein CSVNGQGAVNTEAFF.

The chain links TRBV5-6 to TRBJ2-5; 9 nucleotides align to TRBD2. The CDR3 runs 16 residues. Germline V gene lookup returns CDR1 SGHDT and CDR2 YYEEEE. The ends lost 4 bases at V and 5 bases at J; junction bases unmatched: 12. CDR3 in DNA: TGTGCCAGCAGCAACGGACTAGCGAAGTTTGATGAGACCCAGTACTTC. Its protein product is CASSNGLAKFDETQYF.

The chain uses TRBV2 and TRBJ2-5; D may be TRBD2 (6 bases). The CDR3 sequence is 15 residues long. CDR1 and CDR2 from the germline V gene are SNHLY and FYNNEI. V was clipped by 6 bases and J by 5 bases, with 19 bases between them. As DNA, the CDR3 is TGTGCCAGCAGACTGGAACTTAGCGGAGGGGAGACCCAGTACTTC. Translated: CASRLELSGGETQYF. The whole variable domain, remainder taken from reference TRBV2 and TRBJ2-5, is EPEVTQTPSHQVTQMGQEVILRCVPISNHLYFYWYRQILGQKVEFLVSFYNNEISEKSEIFDDQFSVERPDGSNFTLKIRSTKLEDSAMYFCASRLELSGGETQYFGPGTRLLVL.

The rearrangement uses TRBV18 and TRBJ2-1; 8 bases align to TRBD2. CDR1 is KGHSH, CDR2 LQKENI, per germline. After removal of 3 bases from V and 1 base from J, the junction contained 8 bases not matched to a gene. CDR3 length: 17 residues. The CDR3, as DNA: TGTGCCAGCTCACCCCGGGGGAGCGGGAGTTCCTACAATGAGCAGTTCTTC. It yields the protein CASSPRGSGSSYNEQFF.

The chain uses TRBV24-1 and TRBJ1-5; a possible D gene is TRBD1 (6 bases). Trimming removed 3 bases from V and 4 bases from J, with 9 bases in between. Germline CDR1 is KGHDR and CDR2 is SFDVKD. The CDR3 is made up of 14 amino acids. The DNA of the CDR3 is TGTGCCACCAGTGATACTGGACAGAATCAGCCCCAGCATTTT. The encoded protein is CATSDTGQNQPQHF.

The chain employs TRBV5-1 and TRBJ2-3; 13 nucleotides line up with TRBD2. The germline CDR1 and CDR2 sequences are SGHRS and YFSETQ. The length of the CDR3 is 18 residues. The V segment lost 4 bases and the J segment 4 bases; nucleotides outside the gene matches: 12. The CDR3 sequence: CASSPFETSGGTSDTQYF. Here the CDR3 DNA reads TGCGCCAGCAGCCCATTCGAGACTAGCGGGGGGACGTCAGATACGCAGTATTTT.

The V call is TRBV5-1, the J call TRBJ2-5; 7 bases agree with TRBD1. With V trimmed by 0 bases and J by 1 base, 3 bases remained unmatched. The length of the CDR3 is 15 residues. The germline gives CDR1 SGHRS, CDR2 YFSETQ. The CDR3 here is CASSLVGDSQETQYF. In nucleotides, the CDR3 is TGCGCCAGCAGCTTGGTCGGGGACAGCCAAGAGACCCAGTACTTC.

The J gene is TRBJ2-3, the V gene TRBV5-1; 10 nucleotides agree with TRBD1. CDR3 length: 16 residues. The ends lost 5 bases at V and 6 bases at J; junction bases unmatched: 12. Germline values: CDR1 SGHRS, CDR2 YFSETQ. Written as DNA, the CDR3 is TGCGCCAGCAGTGTGGGGACAGGGGCGAGATGGGATACGCAGTATTTT. Its protein is CASSVGTGARWDTQYF.

The chain has TRBV5-1 and TRBJ1-1, with 8 positions matching TRBD1. The CDR3 extends over 15 amino acids. The germline CDR1 and CDR2 sequences are SGHRS and YFSETQ. V lost 4 bases to trimming and J lost 1 base; unmatched junction nucleotides: 6. CDR3 bases: TGCGCCAGCAGCCCCGGACAGGGACGGAACACTGAAGCTTTCTTT. Its translation is CASSPGQGRNTEAFF.

The chain uses TRBV12-3 or TRBV12-4 and TRBJ1-1, with a tentative D call TRBD1 (5 bases). V lost 7 bases and J 6 bases, leaving 15 bases between the germline ends. The CDR3 is made up of 13 amino acids. As DNA, the CDR3 is TGTGCCAGCACCTCAAACCGGGACTCTGAAGCTTTCTTT. Amino acids: CASTSNRDSEAFF.

The gene calls are TRBV6-5 and TRBJ1-1; TRBD1 aligns across 7 bases. Germline V gene sequence: CDR1 MNHEY, CDR2 SVGAGI. V was clipped by 8 bases and J by 1 base; unmatched bases: 7. CDR3 size: 14 residues. The CDR3 DNA is TGTGCCAGCGCAACCGGGACAGCGAACACTGAAGCTTTCTTT. Translating it yields CASATGTANTEAFF.

This clone turned up a few times. V usage is TRBV19 and J usage is TRBJ1-5; possible D gene TRBD1, 6 bases. CDR1 is LNHDA, CDR2 SQIVND, per germline (reference sequence). The CDR3 has 13 residues. Between the trimmed V and J ends, which lost 3 bases and 6 bases, there was a span of 9 bases. The CDR3 here is CASSMSGVQPQHF. CDR3 coding DNA: TGTGCCAGTAGTATGTCAGGGGTTCAGCCCCAGCATTTT. The variable domain in full, with the rest retrieved from reference TRBV19 and TRBJ1-5, is DGGITQSPKYLFRKEGQNVTLSCEQNLNHDAMYWYRQDPGQGLRLIYYSQIVNDFQKGDIAEGYSVSREKKESFPLTVTSAQKNPTAFYLCASSMSGVQPQHFGDGTRLSIL.